This entry features one T cell receptor beta chain sequence. Its antigen is not identified. Assay used: immunoSEQ multiplex PCR; TCRdb lists only in-frame clones, some missing. Among about 98,000 clones listed, around 89% were seen once. Germline V gene data show CDR1 as LGHNT and CDR2 as FRNRAP. This CDR3 comprises 14 residues. The ends lost 6 bases at V and 5 bases at J; junction bases unmatched: 8. This entry belongs to a study of identifying expanded T cells in peripheral blood. Overall study results and limits: Approximately 2-week clone count variance significantly increased as total template count grew.

This sequence originates from a person between 18 and 75 years old in good health. Sequenced: blood. The chain employs TRBV12-5 and TRBJ2-3; 7 positions match TRBD1. CDR3 region: CASGPGTEKDTQYF. CDR3 nucleotides: TGTGCTAGTGGACCCGGGACAGAAAAAGATACGCAGTATTTT.